Below are 19 T cell receptor beta chains sequenced from a single sample in a study of blood T cell repertoires in COVID-19. TCRdb's copy holds only in-frame clones and misses some; the assay was immunoSEQ multiplex PCR. This table holds about 310,000 clones, 90% found once. Input material: peripheral blood. The receptors come from a woman aged 40 to 49 with COVID-19, enrolled during active disease.

The V and J genes are TRBV7-3 and TRBJ2-3, with 10 nucleotides matching TRBD2. V trimming: 2 bases; J trimming: 1 base; junction bases outside the gene matches: 3. CDR1 SGHTA and CDR2 FQGTGA come from the germline V gene. The CDR3 consists of 16 residues. CDR3 DNA sequence: TGTGCCAGCAGCTTATTACTAGCGGGACGCACAGATACGCAGTATTTT. Translated, it gives CASSLLLAGRTDTQYF.

J is TRBJ2-4 and V is TRBV6-5; D not certain. The V gene lost 6 bases and the J gene lost 0 bases, with 9 bases spanning the gap. Germline loops: CDR1 MNHEY, CDR2 SVGAGI. CDR3 length: 14 residues. CDR3 DNA: TGTGCCAGCAGGGAGATGCTAGCCAAAAACATTCAGTACTTC. Its translation: CASREMLAKNIQYF.

The chain's CDR3 is CASSISVAEWHTF. In DNA form, the CDR3 reads TGTGCCAGTAGTATTTCCGTCGCGGAGTGGCACACCTTC. This chain connects TRBV19 to TRBJ1-2, with unresolved D. Looked up from germline, CDR1 is LNHDA and CDR2 is SQIVND (reference sequence). CDR3 size: 13 residues. Deletions cut 3 bases from V and 12 bases from J, with 17 bases between.

This chain connects TRBV5-4 to TRBJ2-3; 10 bases line up with TRBD1. J was trimmed by 5 bases and V by 2 bases; bases with no gene match: 5. The CDR3 is 15 residues long. The germline V gene has CDR1 SGHNT and CDR2 YYREEE (reference sequence). The CDR3: CASSFRQGAGDTQYF. The DNA for the CDR3 is TGTGCCAGCAGCTTTAGACAGGGGGCCGGAGATACGCAGTATTTT.

The genes are TRBV21-1 and TRBJ1-5; TRBD1 is taken as the D call from the table, unchecked against the DNA. TRBV21-1 is designated a pseudogene. The CDR3 has 18 amino acids. CDR3 sequence: CASSLGQGARYSNQPQHF. In DNA form, the CDR3 reads TGTGCCAGCAGTCTTGGGCAGGGGGCGAGGTATAGCAATCAGCCCCAGCATTTT.

The chain employs TRBV5-6 and TRBJ1-1; D is ambiguous. Germline-derived CDR1 and CDR2 are SGHDT and YYEEEE. V was cut by 0 bases and J by 6 bases, with 12 bases left in between. The CDR3 is 14 residues long. The CDR3: CASSLGRTGAEAFF. In DNA, the CDR3 is TGTGCCAGCAGCTTGGGCAGAACCGGGGCTGAAGCTTTCTTT.

The rearrangement links TRBV16 to TRBJ1-5, with D maybe TRBD1 (6 bases). The CDR3 is made up of 15 amino acids. In germline, CDR1 is KGHSY, CDR2 FQNENV. The V and J ends lost 1 base and 1 base respectively, with 8 bases between them. CDR3: CASSQYRESNQPQHF. CDR3 in DNA: TGTGCCAGCAGCCAATACAGGGAAAGCAATCAGCCCCAGCATTTT.

As to this clone: The same CDR3 also results from other DNA sequences found in this sample. The chain links TRBV5-1 to TRBJ2-1, with 9 bases fitting TRBD1. Germline CDR1 and CDR2: SGHRS and YFSETQ. The CDR3 extends over 15 amino acids. J gave up 5 bases and V 4 bases, and 7 bases lay outside the gene matches. The CDR3 is CASSLGTGRDNEQFF. Written as DNA, the CDR3 is TGCGCCAGCAGCCTAGGGACAGGGAGGGACAATGAGCAGTTCTTC.

This clone was found once. The CDR3 nucleotides read TGTGCCAGCAGCTTGGAAGCGGGGGGCTCCTACGAGCAGTACTTC. It encodes CASSLEAGGSYEQYF. The V call is TRBV7-2, the J call TRBJ2-7; 9 bases are a match to TRBD2. This CDR3 contains 15 residues. In germline, CDR1 is SGHTA, CDR2 FQGNSA. The J segment lost 0 bases and the V segment lost 3 bases, leaving 3 bases of the junction unmatched.

This chain uses TRBV6-2 or TRBV6-3 with TRBJ2-7; possibly TRBD2 for D (5 bases). In germline, CDR1 is MNHEY, CDR2 SVGEGT. The CDR3 length is 15 residues. The V gene lost 4 bases and the J gene lost 3 bases, with 16 bases spanning the gap. The CDR3 protein is CASSSGTGNYYEQYF. In DNA, the CDR3 is TGTGCCAGCAGTTCGGGAACCGGGAACTACTACGAGCAGTACTTC.

The chain is built from TRBV5-1 and TRBJ2-7; D is perhaps TRBD2 (6 bases). The germline V and J ends were trimmed by 4 bases and 7 bases, with 21 bases remaining between them. Germline CDR1 SGHRS, CDR2 YFSETQ. This CDR3 has 15 residues. DNA of the CDR3: TGCGCCAGCAGCCCATCCGGGACTCTCGGAGGGGAGCAGTACTTC. Amino acid sequence: CASSPSGTLGGEQYF.

The rearrangement joins TRBV6-2 or TRBV6-3 to TRBJ2-2; 7 nucleotides align to TRBD2. From germline, CDR1 is MNHEY and CDR2 SVGEGT. The CDR3 spans 14 residues. The V gene end was trimmed by 5 bases and the J gene end by 5 bases; junction bases not matched to a gene: 5. The CDR3 coding sequence is TGTGCCAGCAGTAAACTAGCGCTAACCGGGGAGCTGTTTTTT. Amino acid sequence: CASSKLALTGELFF.

The chain is built from TRBV6-1 and TRBJ2-7, with 7 bases matching TRBD2. The germline gives CDR1 MNHNS, CDR2 SASEGT. With 6 bases clipped from V and 4 bases from J, the junction kept 9 bases outside the gene matches. This CDR3 has 14 amino acids. In nucleotides, the CDR3 is TGTGCCAGCAGGCCATCTAGCGGAGTATACGAGCAGTACTTC. This codes for CASRPSSGVYEQYF.

This clone was observed a single time. The rearrangement joins TRBV5-4 to TRBJ2-5, with D unclear. Trimming cost V 1 base and J 2 bases, with 15 bases left between them. This CDR3 is 16 amino acids long. The germline CDR1 and CDR2 sequences are SGHNT and YYREEE (reference sequence). In DNA, the CDR3 is TGTGCCAGCAGCTTGTTGGTTGCCGACTCACAAGAGACCCAGTACTTC. Its translation: CASSLLVADSQETQYF.

J is TRBJ2-7 and V is TRBV7-8, with 9 bases fitting TRBD1. CDR3 length equals 17 residues. From germline, CDR1 is SGHVS and CDR2 FQNEAQ. The V segment lost 1 base and the J segment 7 bases; nucleotides outside the gene matches: 14. CDR3 bases: TGTGCCAGCAGCTTAGAAGTCACAGGGGGCAACCCCTGGGAGCAGTACTTC. Amino acid sequence: CASSLEVTGGNPWEQYF.

This chain joins TRBV7-2 and TRBJ2-7; maybe TRBD1 (5 bases). V gave up 5 bases and J gave up 2 bases, with 16 bases separating them. The CDR3 runs to 15 residues. Per the germline V gene, CDR1 is SGHTA and CDR2 is FQGNSA. CDR3 DNA: TGTGCCAGCAGCCCCCTCACAGGTTTTACCTACGAGCAGTACTTC. Its protein product is CASSPLTGFTYEQYF.

V and J are TRBV7-2 and TRBJ1-2; 10 bases match TRBD1. Germline V lookup: CDR1 SGHTA, CDR2 FQGNSA. The J segment lost 6 bases and the V segment lost 4 bases, leaving 8 bases of the junction unmatched. CDR3 size: 15 residues. DNA for the CDR3: TGTGCCAGCAGCTCGAAGACAGGGGGCGTCGATGGCTACACCTTC. Translated, it gives CASSSKTGGVDGYTF.

The chain links TRBV7-2 to TRBJ2-7; D is perhaps TRBD1 (5 bases). The CDR3 covers 13 residues. Germline V gene data show CDR1 as SGHTA and CDR2 as FQGNSA. Trimming removed 5 bases at V and 3 bases at J, with 11 bases between. CDR3 amino acids: CASSTYQGYEQYF. The CDR3 DNA sequence: TGTGCCAGCAGCACATATCAGGGCTACGAGCAGTACTTC.

J is TRBJ1-5 and V is TRBV7-2; D remains ambiguous. The CDR3 has 14 residues. The germline V and J ends were trimmed by 2 bases and 0 bases, with 5 bases remaining between them. Looked up from germline, CDR1 is SGHTA and CDR2 is FQGNSA. The CDR3 spells CASSLQNSNQPQHF. CDR3 bases: TGTGCCAGCAGCTTACAGAATAGCAATCAGCCCCAGCATTTT.